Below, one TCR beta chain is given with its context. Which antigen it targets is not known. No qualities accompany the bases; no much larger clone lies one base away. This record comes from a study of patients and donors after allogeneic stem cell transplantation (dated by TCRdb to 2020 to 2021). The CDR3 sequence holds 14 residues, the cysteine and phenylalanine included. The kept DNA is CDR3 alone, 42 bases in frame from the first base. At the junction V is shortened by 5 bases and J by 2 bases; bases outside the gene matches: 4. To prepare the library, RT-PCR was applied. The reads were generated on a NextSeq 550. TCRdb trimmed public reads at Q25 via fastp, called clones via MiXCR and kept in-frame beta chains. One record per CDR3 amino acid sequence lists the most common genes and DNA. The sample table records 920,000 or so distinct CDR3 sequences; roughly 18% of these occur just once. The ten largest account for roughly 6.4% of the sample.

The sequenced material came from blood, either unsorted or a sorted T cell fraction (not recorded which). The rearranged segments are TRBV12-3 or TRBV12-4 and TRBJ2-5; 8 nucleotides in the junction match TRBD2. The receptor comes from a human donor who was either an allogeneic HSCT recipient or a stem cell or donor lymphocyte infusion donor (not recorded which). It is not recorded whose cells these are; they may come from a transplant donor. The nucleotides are TGTGCCAGCAGTCCCGGGGGGGAGCAAGAGACCCAGTACTTC. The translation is CASSPGGEQETQYF.